Below are 6 T cell receptor beta chains sequenced from a single sample in a study of CD8+CD57+ T cells in acquired aplastic anemia. Before being chosen for sequencing, patients had shown CD8+CD57+ cell expansion by flow cytometry. Genomic DNA was employed as the template in profiling TCR beta VDJ and CDR3. One entry per CDR3 protein results from TCRdb running MiXCR on the reads. This table has 190,000 or so distinct CDR3 sequences, roughly 50% appearing once. Input material: sorted CD4+, CD8+, or CD8+CD57+ T cells (not recorded which) from PBMCs. The receptors originated from a human donor with aplastic anemia.

This clonotype appeared many times. CDR3 loop: CASARTASLREQYF. The CDR3 nucleotides are TGTGCCAGTGCCCGGACAGCCTCCCTCCGCGAGCAGTACTTC. V gene TRBV19 combines with J gene TRBJ2-7; tentatively, D is TRBD1 (6 bases). The V and J ends lost 8 bases and 6 bases respectively, with 20 bases between them. This CDR3 is built from 14 residues. CDR1 and CDR2 (germline): LNHDA, SQIVND (reference sequence).

This clonotype was recorded once. A read error may explain this, as a much larger clone is one base away. This chain joins TRBV3-1 and TRBJ2-3; D remains ambiguous. The CDR3 has 14 amino acids. CDR1 and CDR2 (germline): LGHDT, YNNKEL (reference sequence). CDR3 nucleotides: TGTGCCAGCAGCCGAACTATTAGCACAGATACGCGGTATTTT. Translation gives CASSRTISTDTRYF.

This clonotype came up a few times. This rearrangement joins TRBV15 to TRBJ1-1; 7 bases align to TRBD1. Germline V gene data show CDR1 as LNHNV and CDR2 as YYDKDF (reference sequence). The junction had 4 bases not matched to a gene; V was cut back by 6 bases and J by 3 bases. The CDR3 is made up of 13 amino acids. CDR3 coding DNA: TGTGCCACCAGGAGGCAGGGGGACACTGAAGCTTTCTTT. Protein product: CATRRQGDTEAFF.

The chain is built from TRBV10-3 and TRBJ1-2, with D possibly TRBD1 on 6 matching bases. Germline V gene sequence: CDR1 ENHRY, CDR2 SYGVKD. The CDR3 has 14 residues. V was cut by 6 bases and J by 7 bases, with 18 bases left in between. CDR3 residues: CAISRDHREGGYTF. The CDR3 DNA reads as TGTGCCATCAGCCGGGACCACAGGGAGGGTGGCTACACCTTC.

This clonotype was picked up one time. The rearrangement uses TRBV24-1 and TRBJ1-1; 9 positions agree with TRBD1. CDR1 is KGHDR and CDR2 is SFDVKD in the germline V gene. The junction had 6 bases not matched to a gene; V was cut back by 7 bases and J by 10 bases. CDR3 length: 12 residues. For the CDR3, the DNA is TGTGCCACCAGGCCGGGACAGGGTAGAGCTTTCTTT. Its protein product is CATRPGQGRAFF.

The J gene is TRBJ1-2, the V gene TRBV19, with TRBD1 matching 7 bases. The CDR3 totals 14 residues. Germline CDR1 LNHDA, CDR2 SQIVND (reference sequence). V dropped 5 bases and J dropped 2; count of bases not matched to a gene: 5. The CDR3 region is CASSFLTGNYGYTF. The DNA for the CDR3 is TGTGCCAGTAGTTTCCTGACAGGGAACTATGGCTACACCTTC. Filled out from reference TRBV19 and TRBJ1-2, the complete variable domain reads DGGITQSPKYLFRKEGQNVTLSCEQNLNHDAMYWYRQDPGQGLRLIYYSQIVNDFQKGDIAEGYSVSREKKESFPLTVTSAQKNPTAFYLCASSFLTGNYGYTFGSGTRLTVV.